This T cell receptor beta chain derives from a study of T-cell memory formation after mild COVID-19. Study-level information: The two donors had largely donor-specific TCR clusters. Study-wide points: Prior to infection, memory already included some responding clones, suggesting cross-reactive memory joined. CD4+ contracting clones were found mainly in CM and EM, and CD8+ ones in EMRA.

This CDR3 region has 16 residues. Trimming cost V 4 bases and J 3 bases; bases outside gene matches: 9. CDR1 and CDR2 from the germline V gene are SGHDT and YYEEEE. A 5'RACE reaction primed in the constant segment made cDNA libraries of TCR alpha and TCR beta, and these carried sample barcodes and UMIs. From the 5' RACE reads, TCRdb called clonotypes with MiXCR, one entry per CDR3 protein. The data show just under 550,000 distinct CDR3 sequences, about 20% seen once. As regards this clonotype: Its antigen is as yet unknown.

The source material was PBMCs or a T cell subset sorted from them (not recorded which). The sequence derives from an adult woman who had mild COVID-19 (a few samples of this study predate the infection). Cell type and time point are not known. V and J are TRBV5-6 and TRBJ2-3; 9 positions match TRBD1. Here the CDR3 reads CASSPAGTGSTDTQYF. In DNA, the CDR3 is TGTGCCAGCAGCCCGGCCGGGACAGGGTCTACAGATACGCAGTATTTT.